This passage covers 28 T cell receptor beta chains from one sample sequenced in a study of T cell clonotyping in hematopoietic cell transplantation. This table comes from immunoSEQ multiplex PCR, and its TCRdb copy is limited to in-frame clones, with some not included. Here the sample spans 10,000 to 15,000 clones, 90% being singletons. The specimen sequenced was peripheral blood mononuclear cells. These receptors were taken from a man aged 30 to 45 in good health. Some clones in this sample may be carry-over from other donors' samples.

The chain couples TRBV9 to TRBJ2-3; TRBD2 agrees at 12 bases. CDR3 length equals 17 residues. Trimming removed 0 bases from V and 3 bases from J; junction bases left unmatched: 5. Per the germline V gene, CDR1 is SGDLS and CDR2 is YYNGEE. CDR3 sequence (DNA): TGTGCCAGCAGCGTAGATCCTAGCGGGAGGGTGACAGATACGCAGTATTTT. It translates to CASSVDPSGRVTDTQYF.

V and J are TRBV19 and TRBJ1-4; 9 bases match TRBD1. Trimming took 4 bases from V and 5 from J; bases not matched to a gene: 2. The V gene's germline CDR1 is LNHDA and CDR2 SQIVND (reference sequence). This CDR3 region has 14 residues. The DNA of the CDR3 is TGTGCCAGTAGTACCACAGGGGGCAATGAAAAACTGTTTTTT. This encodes CASSTTGGNEKLFF.

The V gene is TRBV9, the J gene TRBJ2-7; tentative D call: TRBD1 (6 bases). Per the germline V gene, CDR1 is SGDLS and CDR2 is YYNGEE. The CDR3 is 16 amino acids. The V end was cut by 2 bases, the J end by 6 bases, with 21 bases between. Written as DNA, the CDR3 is TGTGCCAGCAGCGTTACGGCCCGAGGACAGTCGATCGAGCAGTACTTC. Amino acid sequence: CASSVTARGQSIEQYF.

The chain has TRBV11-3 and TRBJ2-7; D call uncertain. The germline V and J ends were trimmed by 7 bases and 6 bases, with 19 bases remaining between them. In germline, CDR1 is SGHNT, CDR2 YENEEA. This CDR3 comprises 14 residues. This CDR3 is CASTHSGRSGEQYF. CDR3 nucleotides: TGTGCCAGCACCCATTCTGGACGATCGGGCGAGCAGTACTTC.

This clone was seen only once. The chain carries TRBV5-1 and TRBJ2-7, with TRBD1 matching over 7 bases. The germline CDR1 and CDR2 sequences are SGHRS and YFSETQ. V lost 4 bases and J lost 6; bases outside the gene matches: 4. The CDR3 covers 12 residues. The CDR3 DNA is TGCGCCAGCAGCGAAGACAGGGTCGAGCAGTACTTC. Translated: CASSEDRVEQYF.

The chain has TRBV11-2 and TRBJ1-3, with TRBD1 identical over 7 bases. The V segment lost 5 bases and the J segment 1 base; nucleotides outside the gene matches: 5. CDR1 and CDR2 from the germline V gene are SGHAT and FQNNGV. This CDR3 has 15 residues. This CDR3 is CASSSDRVSGNTIYF. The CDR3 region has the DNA TGTGCCAGCAGCAGTGACAGGGTATCTGGAAACACCATATATTTT.

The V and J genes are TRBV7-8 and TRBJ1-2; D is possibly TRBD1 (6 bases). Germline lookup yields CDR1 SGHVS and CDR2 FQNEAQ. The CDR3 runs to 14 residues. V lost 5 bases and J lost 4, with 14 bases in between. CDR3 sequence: CASSSGPRGYGYTF. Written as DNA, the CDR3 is TGTGCCAGCAGCAGCGGGCCCAGGGGCTATGGCTACACCTTC. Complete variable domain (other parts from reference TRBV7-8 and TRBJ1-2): GAGVSQSPRYKVAKRGQDVALRCDPISGHVSLFWYQQALGQGPEFLTYFQNEAQLDKSGLPSDRFFAERPEGSVSTLKIQRTQQEDSAVYLCASSSGPRGYGYTFGSGTRLTVV.

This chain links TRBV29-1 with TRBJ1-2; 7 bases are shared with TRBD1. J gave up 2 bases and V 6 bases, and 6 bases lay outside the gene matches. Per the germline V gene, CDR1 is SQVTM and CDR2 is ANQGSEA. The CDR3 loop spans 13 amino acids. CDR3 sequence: CSVAGGSNYGYTF. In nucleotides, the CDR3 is TGCAGCGTGGCAGGGGGATCCAACTATGGCTACACCTTC.

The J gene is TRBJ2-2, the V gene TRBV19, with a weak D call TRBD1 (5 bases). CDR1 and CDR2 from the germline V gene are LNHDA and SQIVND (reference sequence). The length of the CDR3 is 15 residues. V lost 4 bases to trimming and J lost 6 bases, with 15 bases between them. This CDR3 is CASSSSLGASGELFF. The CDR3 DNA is TGTGCCAGTAGTAGCTCACTTGGGGCGTCCGGGGAGCTGTTTTTT.

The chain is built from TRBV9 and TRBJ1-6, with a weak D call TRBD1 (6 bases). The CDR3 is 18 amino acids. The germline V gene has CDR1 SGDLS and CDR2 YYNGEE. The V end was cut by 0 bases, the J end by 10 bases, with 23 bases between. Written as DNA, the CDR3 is TGTGCCAGCAGCGTAGCGAGTGGGGGCTGGGGTTCGGGATCACCCCTCCACTTT. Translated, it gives CASSVASGGWGSGSPLHF.

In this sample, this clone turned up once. The CDR3 spells CASRLSEELFF. Here the CDR3 DNA reads TGTGCCAGCAGGTTAAGTGAGGAGCTGTTTTTT. The J gene is TRBJ2-2, the V gene TRBV7-9; D gene ambiguous. CDR1 and CDR2 from the germline V gene are SEHNR and FQNEAQ (reference sequence). V gave up 6 bases and J gave up 10 bases, with 9 bases separating them. There are 11 residues in the CDR3.

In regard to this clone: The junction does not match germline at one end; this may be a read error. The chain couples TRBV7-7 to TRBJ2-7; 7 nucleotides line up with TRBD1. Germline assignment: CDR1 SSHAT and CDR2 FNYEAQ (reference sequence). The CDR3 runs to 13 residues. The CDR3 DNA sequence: TGTGCTAGCAGCTTAGGGACAGTCTACGAGCAGTACTTC. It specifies CASSLGTVYEQYF.

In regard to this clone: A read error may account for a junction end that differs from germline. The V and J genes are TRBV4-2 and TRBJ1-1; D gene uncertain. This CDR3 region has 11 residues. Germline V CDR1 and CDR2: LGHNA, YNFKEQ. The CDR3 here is CASSQDTAAFF. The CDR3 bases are TGTGCCAGCAGCCAAGATACTGCAGCTTTCTTT.

CDR3 residues: CASSLMTGQETQYF. The CDR3 DNA sequence: TGCGCCAGCAGCTTGATGACAGGCCAAGAGACCCAGTACTTC. The chain combines TRBV5-1 with TRBJ2-5; a weak D match, TRBD1 (6 bases). This CDR3 region has 14 residues. Trimming removed 1 base at V and 1 base at J, with 8 bases between. Germline values: CDR1 SGHRS, CDR2 YFSETQ.

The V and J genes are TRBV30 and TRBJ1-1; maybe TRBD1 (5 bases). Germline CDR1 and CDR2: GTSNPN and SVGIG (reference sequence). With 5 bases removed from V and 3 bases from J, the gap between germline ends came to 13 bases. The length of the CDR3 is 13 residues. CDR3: CAWDRGGDTEAFF. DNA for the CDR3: TGTGCCTGGGATCGGGGGGGTGACACTGAAGCTTTCTTT.

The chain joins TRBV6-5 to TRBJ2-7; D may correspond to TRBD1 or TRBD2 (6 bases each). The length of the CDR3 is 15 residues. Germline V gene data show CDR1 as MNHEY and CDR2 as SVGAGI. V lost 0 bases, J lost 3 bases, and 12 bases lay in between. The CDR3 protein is CASSYSGEGGYEQYF. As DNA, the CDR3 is TGTGCCAGCAGTTACTCGGGAGAGGGGGGCTACGAGCAGTACTTC.

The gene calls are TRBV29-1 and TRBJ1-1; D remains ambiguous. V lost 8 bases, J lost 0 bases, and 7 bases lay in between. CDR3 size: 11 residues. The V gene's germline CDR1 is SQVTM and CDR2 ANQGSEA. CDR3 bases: TGCAGCTCGATAATGAACACTGAAGCTTTCTTT. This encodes CSSIMNTEAFF. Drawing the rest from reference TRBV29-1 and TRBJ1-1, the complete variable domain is SAVISQKPSRDICQRGTSLTIQCQVDSQVTMMFWYRQQPGQSLTLIATANQGSEATYESGFVIDKFPISRPNLTFSTLTVSNMSPEDSSIYLCSSIMNTEAFFGQGTRLTVV.

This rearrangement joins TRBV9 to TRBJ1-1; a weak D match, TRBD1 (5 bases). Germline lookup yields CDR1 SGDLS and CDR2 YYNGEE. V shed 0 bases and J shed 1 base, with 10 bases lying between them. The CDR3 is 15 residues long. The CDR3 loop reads CASSVDAGWNTEAFF. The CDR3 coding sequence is TGTGCCAGCAGCGTAGACGCAGGGTGGAACACTGAAGCTTTCTTT. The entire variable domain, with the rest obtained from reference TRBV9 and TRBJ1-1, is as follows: DSGVTQTPKHLITATGQRVTLRCSPRSGDLSVYWYQQSLDQGLQFLIQYYNGEERAKGNILERFSAQQFPDLHSELNLSSLELGDSALYFCASSVDAGWNTEAFFGQGTRLTVV.

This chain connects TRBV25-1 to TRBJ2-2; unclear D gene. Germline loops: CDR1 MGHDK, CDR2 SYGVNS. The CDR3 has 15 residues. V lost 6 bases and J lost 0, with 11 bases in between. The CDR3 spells CASSDGPTNTGELFF. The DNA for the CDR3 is TGTGCCAGCAGCGACGGGCCTACGAACACCGGGGAGCTGTTTTTT.

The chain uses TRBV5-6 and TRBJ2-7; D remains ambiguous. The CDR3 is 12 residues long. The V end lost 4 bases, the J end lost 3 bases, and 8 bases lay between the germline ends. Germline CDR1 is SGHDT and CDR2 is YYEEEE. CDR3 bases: TGTGCCAGCAGCCGTATAAACTACGAGCAGTACTTC. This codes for CASSRINYEQYF.

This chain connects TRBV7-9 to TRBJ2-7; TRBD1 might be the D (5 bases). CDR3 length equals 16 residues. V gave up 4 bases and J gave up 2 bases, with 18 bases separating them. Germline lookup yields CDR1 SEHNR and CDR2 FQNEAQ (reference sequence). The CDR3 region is CASSWAWGTEPYEQYF. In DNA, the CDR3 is TGTGCCAGCAGCTGGGCATGGGGCACGGAGCCCTACGAGCAGTACTTC.

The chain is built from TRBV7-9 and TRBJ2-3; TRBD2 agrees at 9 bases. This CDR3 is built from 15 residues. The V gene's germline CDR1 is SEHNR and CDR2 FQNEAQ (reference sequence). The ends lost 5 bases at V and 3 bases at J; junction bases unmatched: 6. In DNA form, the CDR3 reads TGTGCCAGCAGCCGCGGGGGGGCGGGGACAGATACGCAGTATTTT. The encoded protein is CASSRGGAGTDTQYF.

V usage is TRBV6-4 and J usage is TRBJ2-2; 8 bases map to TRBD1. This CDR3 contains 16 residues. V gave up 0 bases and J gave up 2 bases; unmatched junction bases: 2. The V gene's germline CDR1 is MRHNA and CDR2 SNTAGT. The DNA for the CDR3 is TGTGCCAGCAGTGACTCCGGACAGGGTAACACCGGGGAGCTGTTTTTT. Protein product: CASSDSGQGNTGELFF.

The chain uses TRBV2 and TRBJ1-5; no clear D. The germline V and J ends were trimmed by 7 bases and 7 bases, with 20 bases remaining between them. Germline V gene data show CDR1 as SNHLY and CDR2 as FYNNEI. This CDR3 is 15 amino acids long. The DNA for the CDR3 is TGTGCCAGCAATACGGAGGGTTCAATTGGGCAGCCCCAGCATTTT. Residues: CASNTEGSIGQPQHF. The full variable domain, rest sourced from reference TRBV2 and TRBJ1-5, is EPEVTQTPSHQVTQMGQEVILRCVPISNHLYFYWYRQILGQKVEFLVSFYNNEISEKSEIFDDQFSVERPDGSNFTLKIRSTKLEDSAMYFCASNTEGSIGQPQHFGDGTRLSIL.

CDR3 protein: CASSFPRQGLDEQYF. In nucleotides, the CDR3 is TGTGCCAGCAGCTTCCCCCGACAGGGCCTCGACGAGCAGTACTTC. The chain recombines TRBV5-4 with TRBJ2-7; 7 nucleotides line up with TRBD1. The germline gives CDR1 SGHNT, CDR2 YYREEE (reference sequence). The V segment lost 2 bases and the J segment 5 bases; nucleotides outside the gene matches: 10. This CDR3 is 15 amino acids long. Using reference TRBV5-4 and TRBJ2-7 for the parts outside the CDR3, the full variable domain is ETGVTQSPTHLIKTRGQQVTLRCSSQSGHNTVSWYQQALGQGPQFIFQYYREEENGRGNFPPRFSGLQFPNYSSELNVNALELDDSALYLCASSFPRQGLDEQYFGPGTRLTVT.

As DNA, the CDR3 is TGTGCCAGCAGCCCCAGCGAAGGGGGTGCCTACGAGCAGTACTTC. Protein sequence: CASSPSEGGAYEQYF. The chain links TRBV9 to TRBJ2-7, with D tentatively TRBD1 (6 bases). Germline lookup yields CDR1 SGDLS and CDR2 YYNGEE. The CDR3 contains 15 residues. V shed 4 bases and J shed 2 bases, with 16 bases lying between them.

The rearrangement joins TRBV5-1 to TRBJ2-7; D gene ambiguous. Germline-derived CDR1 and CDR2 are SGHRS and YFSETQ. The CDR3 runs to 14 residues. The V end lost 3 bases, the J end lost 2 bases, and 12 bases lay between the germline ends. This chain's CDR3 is CASSSEEGPYEQYF. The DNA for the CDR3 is TGCGCCAGCAGCTCCGAGGAAGGACCCTACGAGCAGTACTTC.

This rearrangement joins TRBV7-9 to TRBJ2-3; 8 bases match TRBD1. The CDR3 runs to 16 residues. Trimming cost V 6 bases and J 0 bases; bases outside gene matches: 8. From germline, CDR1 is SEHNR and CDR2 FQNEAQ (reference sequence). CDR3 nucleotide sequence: TGTGCCAGCAGACCCGGGACAGGAACGAGCACAGATACGCAGTATTTT. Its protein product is CASRPGTGTSTDTQYF.